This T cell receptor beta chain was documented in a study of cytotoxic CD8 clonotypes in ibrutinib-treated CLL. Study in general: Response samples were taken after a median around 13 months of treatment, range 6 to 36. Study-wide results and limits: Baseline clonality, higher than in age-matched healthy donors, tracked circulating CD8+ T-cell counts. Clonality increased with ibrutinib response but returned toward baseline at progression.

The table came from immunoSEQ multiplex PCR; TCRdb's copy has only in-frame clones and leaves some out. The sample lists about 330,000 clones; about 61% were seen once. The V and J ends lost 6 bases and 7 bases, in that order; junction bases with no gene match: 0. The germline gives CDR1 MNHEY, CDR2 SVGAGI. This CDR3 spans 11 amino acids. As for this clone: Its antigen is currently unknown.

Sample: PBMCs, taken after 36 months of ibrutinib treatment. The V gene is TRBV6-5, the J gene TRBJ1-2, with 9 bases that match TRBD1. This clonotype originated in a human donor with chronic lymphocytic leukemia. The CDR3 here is CASRTGGGYTF. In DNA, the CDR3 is TGTGCCAGCAGGACAGGGGGTGGCTACACCTTC.